The clone carrying this T cell receptor beta chain was seen a handful of times. Its antigen is unidentified. Using its own MiXCR run on the reads, TCRdb lists one record per CDR3 protein. The table has some 500,000 distinct CDR3 sequences, around 30% seen once. This specimen belongs to a study of T cell repertoires in cytomegalovirus infection. Study-level information: Shared public TCR beta signatures pointed to both CMV infection and a matching HLA type.

Overall study results and limits: Clonotype analysis showed dominance of the ex vivo response by HLA-C-restricted CMV-specific TCR beta clonotypes.

This CDR3 comprises 14 residues. The germline CDR1 and CDR2 sequences are MDHEN and SYDVKM. Trimming took off 1 base at V and 5 bases at J, with 12 bases between the two ends. The chain carries TRBV28 and TRBJ2-7; D might be TRBD2 (5 bases). The source is a human donor in good health (CMV status not recorded). Some clones in this sample may be carry-over from other donors' samples. The source was cultured PBMCs, collected from culture after CMV antigen stimulation. The CDR3 DNA is TGTGCCAGCAGTTTATTCACTAGTGGTAACGAGCAGTACTTC. It codes for CASSLFTSGNEQYF.